What follows are 20 T cell receptor beta chains derived from one specimen sequenced in a study of response to subunit inactivated influenza vaccine. TCRdb itself ran the RT-PCR reads through MiXCR, one entry per CDR3 protein. The data contain 530,000 or so distinct CDR3 sequences, around 15% of them singletons. Here the sequenced sample was PBMCs from blood, taken 11 to 12 days after vaccination. The receptor source for this set is a man between 45 and 60 years old who received an inactivated influenza vaccine.

This clonotype was detected a few times. The chain combines TRBV5-6 with TRBJ1-1; D remains unclear. Per the germline V gene, CDR1 is SGHDT and CDR2 is YYEEEE. The CDR3 consists of 14 residues. V gave up 4 bases and J gave up 4 bases, with 14 bases separating them. Written as DNA, the CDR3 is TGTGCCAGCAGCAGGGTAGGTAGAGGCACTGAAGCTTTCTTT. This codes for CASSRVGRGTEAFF.

This clonotype has only a few counts. The rearrangement uses TRBV10-3 and TRBJ1-2; tentative D call: TRBD1 (5 bases). Germline V gives CDR1 ENHRY, CDR2 SYGVKD. V was clipped by 6 bases and J by 4 bases, with 21 bases between them. The CDR3 extends over 16 amino acids. CDR3 DNA: TGTGCCATCAGGACTTTGACAGCCGTCACTGGCTATGGCTACACCTTC. Translated: CAIRTLTAVTGYGYTF.

This clonotype was recorded many times. The chain carries TRBV5-1 and TRBJ2-7; 9 positions match TRBD1. CDR1 is SGHRS, CDR2 YFSETQ, per germline. This CDR3 is 14 amino acids long. The J segment lost 2 bases and the V segment lost 5 bases, leaving 5 bases of the junction unmatched. The chain's CDR3 is CASRTGTGTYEQYF. CDR3 in DNA: TGCGCCAGCAGGACCGGGACAGGGACCTACGAGCAGTACTTC.

The V call is TRBV6-2 or TRBV6-3, the J call TRBJ1-2, with 9 bases matching TRBD1. The V and J ends lost 4 bases and 4 bases, in that order; junction bases with no gene match: 16. Germline-derived CDR1 and CDR2 are MNHEY and SVGEGT. The CDR3 runs 18 residues. Here the CDR3 reads CASSFVPGQGRSVYGYTF. The CDR3 region has the DNA TGTGCCAGCAGTTTCGTCCCGGGACAGGGAAGGAGTGTCTATGGCTACACCTTC.

This clonotype occurred a few times. This chain links TRBV4-3 with TRBJ2-3, with D perhaps TRBD2 (5 bases). V was clipped by 2 bases and J by 1 base, with 16 bases between them. Germline V gene sequence: CDR1 LGHNA, CDR2 YSLEER. The CDR3 runs 17 residues. This CDR3 reads CASSQLPSRTGTDTQYF. The CDR3 DNA follows: TGCGCCAGCAGCCAACTCCCTAGCCGCACTGGCACAGATACGCAGTATTTT.

The chain carries TRBV2 and TRBJ1-2; TRBD1 matches at 9 bases. Trimming removed 2 bases from V and 7 bases from J; junction bases left unmatched: 8. In germline, CDR1 is SNHLY, CDR2 FYNNEI. This CDR3 contains 15 residues. The CDR3 nucleotides read TGTGCCAGCAGTGAATTGTTACAGGGGGCGGTTGGCTACACCTTC. Protein: CASSELLQGAVGYTF. Full variable domain (remainder filled in from reference TRBV2 and TRBJ1-2): EPEVTQTPSHQVTQMGQEVILRCVPISNHLYFYWYRQILGQKVEFLVSFYNNEISEKSEIFDDQFSVERPDGSNFTLKIRSTKLEDSAMYFCASSELLQGAVGYTFGSGTRLTVV.

For this clonotype: Since a much larger clone is just one base distant, this may be a read error. V and J are TRBV7-9 and TRBJ2-2; maybe TRBD1 (6 bases). The V gene lost 6 bases and the J gene lost 3 bases, with 14 bases spanning the gap. The germline CDR1 and CDR2 sequences are SEHNR and FQNEAQ (reference sequence). The CDR3 has 15 amino acids. CDR3 residues: CASSSDRRHTGELFF. DNA for the CDR3: TGTGCCAGCAGTTCGGACAGAAGGCACACCGGGGAGCTGTTTTTT. Using reference TRBV7-9 and TRBJ2-2 for the parts outside the CDR3, the full variable domain is DTGVSQNPRHKITKRGQNVTFRCDPISEHNRLYWYRQTLGQGPEFLTYFQNEAQLEKSRLLSDRFSAERPKGSFSTLEIQRTEQGDSAMYLCASSSDRRHTGELFFGEGSRLTVL.

This rearrangement joins TRBV19 to TRBJ2-5, with 10 bases that match TRBD1. CDR1 is LNHDA, CDR2 SQIVND, per germline (reference sequence). CDR3 length: 14 amino acids. The V segment lost 6 bases and the J segment 5 bases; nucleotides outside the gene matches: 6. In DNA form, the CDR3 reads TGTGCCAGTAGGTCGACAGGGGGCAGCGAGACCCAGTACTTC. This translates into CASRSTGGSETQYF.

This clonotype came up many times. The V gene is TRBV7-9, the J gene TRBJ2-3, with D possibly being TRBD1 or TRBD2 (7 bases each). Germline CDR1 is SEHNR and CDR2 is FQNEAQ (reference sequence). The germline V and J ends were trimmed by 5 bases and 1 base, with 13 bases remaining between them. The CDR3 length is 15 residues. The CDR3 nucleotides read TGTGCCAGCAGCGGGGGGGGACAGCGCACAGATACGCAGTATTTT. Translating gives CASSGGGQRTDTQYF.

The sample holds a few counts of this clonotype. The rearrangement joins TRBV27 to TRBJ2-3; D perhaps matches TRBD2 (5 bases). The CDR3 extends over 14 amino acids. V lost 4 bases and J lost 4, with 12 bases in between. Per germline, CDR1 MNHEY and CDR2 SMNVEV (reference sequence). The chain's CDR3 is CASSWVFGADTQYF. The CDR3 DNA reads as TGTGCCAGCAGTTGGGTTTTCGGGGCAGATACGCAGTATTTT.

This chain connects TRBV6-2 or TRBV6-3 to TRBJ2-7, with 9 bases fitting TRBD1. The ends lost 0 bases at V and 9 bases at J; junction bases unmatched: 9. The germline V gene encodes CDR1 MNHEY and CDR2 SVGEGT. The CDR3 runs to 15 residues. In DNA, the CDR3 is TGTGCCAGCAGTTACTCAGGGACAGGGCCCGATCGGCAGTACTTC. The encoded protein is CASSYSGTGPDRQYF.

The chain employs TRBV29-1 and TRBJ2-1; D not certain. V lost 7 bases, J lost 4 bases, and 14 bases lay in between. Germline CDR1 and CDR2: SQVTM and ANQGSEA. This CDR3 is built from 13 residues. DNA for the CDR3: TGCAGCGCCGACAAGGCTCGGTACAATGAGCAGTTCTTC. Its protein is CSADKARYNEQFF.

The chain recombines TRBV11-2 with TRBJ1-6; possible D gene TRBD1, 5 bases. This CDR3 is 16 amino acids long. Trimming shortened V by 7 bases and J by 7 bases, and 20 bases separated the two germline ends. CDR1 is SGHAT and CDR2 is FQNNGV in the germline V gene. Written as DNA, the CDR3 is TGTGCCAGCAACGTTGAGGGTACAAGGACAAATTCACCCCTCCACTTT. Translating it yields CASNVEGTRTNSPLHF.

This clonotype showed up just a few times. V usage is TRBV12-3 or TRBV12-4 and J usage is TRBJ2-1; a possible D gene is TRBD2 (6 bases). The CDR3 contains 13 residues. V shed 4 bases and J shed 8 bases, with 12 bases lying between them. CDR3 in DNA: TGTGCCAGCAGTTATTACGGGAGTGATGAGCAGTTCTTC. Translated, it gives CASSYYGSDEQFF.

The J gene is TRBJ2-3, the V gene TRBV5-1, with TRBD2 matching over 13 bases. Germline V CDR1 and CDR2: SGHRS, YFSETQ. J was trimmed by 4 bases and V by 3 bases; bases with no gene match: 5. The CDR3 is 16 residues long. The DNA of the CDR3 is TGCGCCAGCAGCTGGGGGACTAGCGGGAAAGCAGATACGCAGTATTTT. This sequence encodes CASSWGTSGKADTQYF.

This clonotype was recorded at least ten times. The rearrangement joins TRBV24-1 to TRBJ2-3; D is unclear. This CDR3 contains 14 residues. Germline CDR1 reads KGHDR; CDR2 reads SFDVKD. V lost 0 bases, J lost 5 bases, and 8 bases lay in between. CDR3 in DNA: TGTGCCACCAGTGATTTGAACCAGAAAGATACGCAGTATTTT. Amino acid sequence: CATSDLNQKDTQYF.

This clonotype was detected only a few times. This sequence joins TRBV7-2 and TRBJ2-7; the D gene is possibly TRBD2 (7 bases). Trimming left V 7 bases short and J 5 bases short, with 21 bases between. Germline V gene lookup returns CDR1 SGHTA and CDR2 FQGNSA. This CDR3 has 15 residues. The CDR3 bases are TGTGCCAGCACTGCGGGGGCTAGCGGCTTTGACGAGCAGTACTTC. Protein product: CASTAGASGFDEQYF.

The chain is built from TRBV10-3 and TRBJ1-1; D is undetermined. The CDR3 sequence is 13 residues long. The V end lost 11 bases, the J end lost 3 bases, and 16 bases lay between the germline ends. Looked up from germline, CDR1 is ENHRY and CDR2 is SYGVKD. CDR3 loop: CALTRDRDTEAFF. CDR3 DNA sequence: TGTGCCCTCACCAGAGATCGGGACACTGAAGCTTTCTTT.

This clonotype was seen more than once but under ten times. The V and J genes are TRBV10-2 and TRBJ2-7; TRBD2 agrees at 10 bases. This CDR3 contains 14 residues. The trim removed 8 bases at V and 7 bases at J, leaving 11 bases unmatched. Germline assignment: CDR1 WSHSY and CDR2 SAAADI. The CDR3 DNA sequence: TGCGCCAGCCAACTAGCGGGGAGATCGAGTGAGCAGTACTTC. This encodes CASQLAGRSSEQYF.

This clonotype was found a few times. The chain uses TRBV7-9 and TRBJ2-7; no reliable D call. This CDR3 has 14 amino acids. V lost 5 bases, J lost 0 bases, and 11 bases lay in between. The germline CDR1 and CDR2 sequences are SEHNR and FQNEAQ (reference sequence). The CDR3 DNA reads as TGTGCCAGCAGCCTCAGTTTGAGCTCCTACGAGCAGTACTTC. Amino acids: CASSLSLSSYEQYF. Filled out from reference TRBV7-9 and TRBJ2-7, the complete variable domain reads DTGVSQNPRHKITKRGQNVTFRCDPISEHNRLYWYRQTLGQGPEFLTYFQNEAQLEKSRLLSDRFSAERPKGSFSTLEIQRTEQGDSAMYLCASSLSLSSYEQYFGPGTRLTVT.